Below, 11 T cell receptor beta chains from the same sample are listed, as sequenced in a study of blood T cells in healthy people across ages (dated by TCRdb to between 2014 and 2017). Receptors were amplified or captured by 5' RACE. The instrument given in TCRdb is Illumina HiSeq 2500. A second 7 to 11 cycle PCR used a sample-barcoded 5' primer and a J-beta primer mix. TCRdb cleaned the public reads at Q25 with fastp, built clones with MiXCR and kept in-frame beta chains. Every distinct CDR3 protein forms one entry, paired with its most common genes and DNA. The sample yields roughly 1.5 million distinct CDR3 sequences; 35% to 45% were counted once. The ten largest clones capture over 3.5% of the sample. Sequenced input: blood. The receptors stem from a woman aged 18-29 years in good health.

This clonotype was counted between two and nine times. The DNA of the CDR3 is TGCGCCAGCAGCCAGGCTAGGACACTCGCTAACTATGGCTACACCTTC. Protein sequence: CASSQARTLANYGYTF. The chain couples TRBV4-1 to TRBJ1-2, with TRBD1 as a possible D gene (5 bases). Trimming pared 3 bases from V and 0 bases from J, leaving 14 bases between. CDR3 length equals 16 residues. CDR1 is MGHRA and CDR2 is YSYEKL in the germline V gene.

The J gene is TRBJ2-6, the V gene TRBV4-3, with unresolved D. CDR3 length: 16 residues. The germline CDR1 and CDR2 sequences are LGHNA and YSLEER. V shed 4 bases and J shed 2 bases, with 12 bases lying between them. CDR3 loop: CASSPDGAAGANVLTF. The CDR3 DNA follows: TGCGCCAGCAGCCCGGACGGAGCTGCTGGGGCCAACGTCCTGACTTTC.

This clonotype occurred a few times. Here the CDR3 DNA reads TGTGCCAGCAGAGGCTTGACAGGGGGCCATGGCTACACCTTC. This translates into CASRGLTGGHGYTF. The rearrangement links TRBV6-2 or TRBV6-3 to TRBJ1-2; 10 positions match TRBD1. In germline, CDR1 is MNHEY, CDR2 SVGEGT. V was clipped by 6 bases and J by 6 bases; unmatched bases: 7. The CDR3 is made up of 14 amino acids.

This clonotype was seen a few times. The chain links TRBV7-6 to TRBJ2-1, with D possibly matching TRBD2 (6 bases). The CDR3 loop spans 15 amino acids. V lost 1 base to trimming and J lost 7 bases, with 14 bases between them. In germline, CDR1 is SGHVS, CDR2 FNYEAQ. The CDR3 loop reads CASSLERGGGNEQFF. The CDR3 DNA reads TGTGCCAGCAGCTTAGAAAGAGGAGGAGGGAATGAGCAGTTCTTC.

This clonotype has only one observation. V and J are TRBV10-3 and TRBJ2-7; no clear D gene. Trimming left V 6 bases short and J 7 bases short, with 10 bases between. Germline values: CDR1 ENHRY, CDR2 SYGVKD. This CDR3 spans 11 amino acids. The CDR3 region is CAISSHVEQYF. The DNA for the CDR3 is TGTGCCATCAGCAGTCATGTAGAGCAGTACTTC.

The CDR3 coding sequence is TGTGCCAGCAGTTTCGGACAACCCGGGGCGCTTTACAAAAACATTCAGTACTTC. Protein product: CASSFGQPGALYKNIQYF. The chain employs TRBV27 and TRBJ2-4; the D call may be TRBD1 or TRBD2 (5 bases each). The CDR3 sequence is 18 residues long. Trimming removed 3 bases at V and 3 bases at J, with 21 bases between. CDR1 and CDR2 (germline): MNHEY, SMNVEV (reference sequence).

Only a few counts were recorded for this clonotype. The chain is built from TRBV12-3 or TRBV12-4 and TRBJ2-5, with D possibly matching TRBD1 (5 bases). This CDR3 is 14 amino acids long. The ends were cut back, 10 bases at V and 5 bases at J, with 20 bases in the middle. This chain's CDR3 is CATTRMQGEETQYF. CDR3 DNA: TGTGCCACCACTCGAATGCAGGGTGAGGAGACCCAGTACTTC.

J is TRBJ2-7 and V is TRBV11-2, with 7 positions matching TRBD2. The germline CDR1 and CDR2 sequences are SGHAT and FQNNGV. The V and J ends lost 4 bases and 2 bases, in that order; junction bases with no gene match: 8. The CDR3 runs to 15 residues. CDR3 amino acids: CASSSLSGFTYEQYF. CDR3 in DNA: TGTGCCAGCAGCTCGCTTAGCGGGTTTACCTACGAGCAGTACTTC.

This clonotype was recorded a few times. The V call is TRBV2, the J call TRBJ2-7; the match to TRBD2 covers 11 bases. Germline V CDR1 and CDR2: SNHLY, FYNNEI. V was clipped by 0 bases and J by 4 bases; unmatched bases: 5. This CDR3 has 16 residues. The CDR3 nucleotides are TGTGCCAGCAGTGAAGCGCGGGCTAGCGGGAGGTACGAGCAGTACTTC. It codes for CASSEARASGRYEQYF. The entire variable domain, with the rest obtained from reference TRBV2 and TRBJ2-7, is as follows: EPEVTQTPSHQVTQMGQEVILRCVPISNHLYFYWYRQILGQKVEFLVSFYNNEISEKSEIFDDQFSVERPDGSNFTLKIRSTKLEDSAMYFCASSEARASGRYEQYFGPGTRLTVT.

The rearrangement uses TRBV4-3 and TRBJ2-5, with D possibly matching TRBD2 (6 bases). The CDR3 totals 13 residues. The germline gives CDR1 LGHNA, CDR2 YSLEER. Deletions cut 0 bases from V and 11 bases from J, with 13 bases between. The CDR3 region is CASSQEAGLEQYF. The DNA of the CDR3 is TGCGCCAGCAGCCAAGAAGCGGGTTTGGAGCAGTACTTC.

A remark on this clonotype: This may stem from a read error, because a much larger clone lies one nucleotide away. This chain connects TRBV12-3 or TRBV12-4 to TRBJ2-4; D is uncertain. Trimming left V 5 bases short and J 1 base short, with 9 bases between. The CDR3 loop spans 14 amino acids. The DNA for the CDR3 is TGTGCCAGCAGTGTAAACGGGGCCAAAAACATTCAGTACTTC. As protein: CASSVNGAKNIQYF.